This T cell receptor (beta chain) stems from a study of blood T cell repertoires in COVID-19. Here immunoSEQ multiplex PCR was the method, and the copy in TCRdb shows in-frame clones only, minus some. The sample shows about 250,000 clones, 80% to 90% of them seen only once. Membership in each cohort depended on participant-reported clinical history. This CDR3 is 14 amino acids long. The trim removed 5 bases at V and 3 bases at J, leaving 6 bases unmatched. CDR1 MNHNY and CDR2 SVGAGI come from the germline V gene (reference sequence). The chain links TRBV6-6 to TRBJ2-7; TRBD1 matches at 8 bases. Sequenced: PBMCs or T cells enriched from blood (not recorded which). This TCR was recovered from a woman in her twenties or thirties with acute COVID-19. In nucleotides, the CDR3 is TGTGCCAGCAGTAACGCAGGGGGCGGCTACGAGCAGTACTTC. It specifies CASSNAGGGYEQYF.